This T cell receptor beta chain came from a study of blood T cell repertoires in COVID-19. The overall study: Material from acute and convalescent COVID-19 was sourced from the United States, Italy and Spain.

Using immunoSEQ multiplex PCR, the repertoire was profiled, and TCRdb retains in-frame clones only, with some absent. The sample includes hundreds of thousands of clones, less than 90% of them seen just once. CDR3 length: 16 residues. Germline V gene data show CDR1 as GTSNPN and CDR2 as SVGIG (reference sequence). Trimming took 1 base from V and 0 from J, leaving 14 bases between them. The sequencing sample was made of PBMCs or T cells enriched from blood (not recorded which). The chain has TRBV30 and TRBJ2-3; D is possibly TRBD2 (5 bases). The TCR was taken from a woman aged 45-65 years who had recovered from COVID-19. The chain's CDR3 is CAWSASGLSSTDTQYF. The CDR3, as DNA: TGTGCCTGGAGTGCGTCGGGGTTGTCTAGCACAGATACGCAGTATTTT. The complete variable domain, with remaining parts taken from reference TRBV30 and TRBJ2-3, reads SQTIHQWPATLVQPVGSPLSLECTVEGTSNPNLYWYRQAAGRGLQLLFYSVGIGQISSEVPQNLSASRPQDRQFILSSKKLLLSDSGFYLCAWSASGLSSTDTQYFGPGTRLTVL.